This TCR beta chain was documented in a study of shared clonotypes between healthy human individuals. Study findings and constraints: The study found about 5% of naive CD4 clonotypes shared across a few donors.

Germline-derived CDR1 and CDR2 are SGHVS and FQNEAQ. Unmatched junction bases numbered 6, after V lost 3 bases and J lost 5 bases. CDR3 size: 15 residues. TCRdb's table, derived via immunoSEQ multiplex PCR, lists solely in-frame clones and lacks some. This sample has about 2.1 million clones, with 93% found just once. Naive CD8 cells lacked CD45RO and underwent positive selection for CCR7, leaving out terminally differentiated effector memory CD45RA+ cells. On this clone: The antigen is undetermined.

The TCR originated in a man between 18 and 29 years old in good health. Some clones in this sample may be carry-over from other donors' samples. The material sequenced was naive CD8+ T cells from PBMCs. This chain uses TRBV7-8 with TRBJ1-5, with 8 bases that match TRBD1. CDR3 nucleotides: TGTGCCAGCAGCTTGGACGGACAGGGTTATCAGCCCCAGCATTTT. Translated: CASSLDGQGYQPQHF.